Listed below are T cell receptor beta chains from one sample, sequenced in a study of blood T cell repertoires in COVID-19. Using immunoSEQ multiplex PCR, the repertoire was profiled, and TCRdb retains in-frame clones only, with some absent. The sample contains hundreds of thousands of clones, around 88% of which appear only once. The sequencing input was peripheral blood. The receptors here all came from a woman aged 30 to 39 who had recovered from COVID-19. The CDR3 runs from the conserved cysteine through the conserved F or W. Each record gives: J gene, clone size, V gene, D gene, CDR3 protein, CDR3 DNA. The D gene is left open where the match is weak. Some rows have no size entry. The others give once, few or many, or a class for an expanded clone.

J gene: TRBJ2-3; clone size: -; V gene: TRBV11-3; D gene: TRBD2; CDR3 protein: CASSLDSGGASTDTQYF; CDR3 DNA: TGTGCCAGCAGCTTAGACTCGGGGGGGGCTAGCACAGATACGCAGTATTTT
J gene: TRBJ2-5; clone size: -; V gene: TRBV3-1/TRBV3-2; D gene: TRBD1; CDR3 protein: CASSLRGPEETQYF; CDR3 DNA: TGTGCCAGCAGCCTTAGGGGGCCTGAAGAGACCCAGTACTTC
J gene: TRBJ1-5; clone size: once; V gene: TRBV18; D gene: -; CDR3 protein: CASSLDARGGNQPQHF; CDR3 DNA: TGTGCCAGCTCACTCGATGCCCGGGGAGGCAATCAGCCCCAGCATTTT
J gene: TRBJ2-3; clone size: -; V gene: TRBV11-2; D gene: -; CDR3 protein: CASSFSGSTDTQYF; CDR3 DNA: TGTGCCAGCAGCTTTAGCGGAAGCACAGATACGCAGTATTTT
J gene: TRBJ1-5; clone size: -; V gene: TRBV2; D gene: -; CDR3 protein: CASSKQGTDQPQHF; CDR3 DNA: TGTGCCAGCAGTAAGCAGGGGACCGATCAGCCCCAGCATTTT
J gene: TRBJ2-3; clone size: -; V gene: TRBV7-6; D gene: -; CDR3 protein: CASSLTAERADTQYF; CDR3 DNA: TGTGCCAGCAGCTTAACCGCCGAGAGGGCAGATACGCAGTATTTT
J gene: TRBJ2-1; clone size: -; V gene: TRBV27; D gene: TRBD2; CDR3 protein: CASRVQGGGNEQFF; CDR3 DNA: TGTGCCAGCAGGGTCCAGGGCGGGGGCAATGAGCAGTTCTTC
J gene: TRBJ1-5; clone size: -; V gene: TRBV6-1; D gene: -; CDR3 protein: CASSEDRGGPQHF; CDR3 DNA: TGTGCCAGCAGTGAAGATCGCGGCGGGCCCCAGCATTTT
J gene: TRBJ2-2; clone size: -; V gene: TRBV2; D gene: -; CDR3 protein: CASSGDRYTGELFF; CDR3 DNA: TGTGCCAGCAGTGGAGACAGATACACCGGGGAGCTGTTTTTT
J gene: TRBJ2-3; clone size: few; V gene: TRBV11-1; D gene: TRBD1; CDR3 protein: CASSPGTGDLDTQYF; CDR3 DNA: TGTGCCAGCAGCCCGGGGACAGGTGACTTAGATACGCAGTATTTT
J gene: TRBJ1-6; clone size: -; V gene: TRBV2; D gene: -; CDR3 protein: CASSYSGSPLHF; CDR3 DNA: TGTGCCAGCAGTTATTCGGGTTCACCCCTCCACTTT
J gene: TRBJ1-1; clone size: -; V gene: TRBV7-2; D gene: -; CDR3 protein: CATGWRTEAFF; CDR3 DNA: TGTGCCACGGGATGGCGTACTGAAGCTTTCTTT
J gene: TRBJ1-2; clone size: -; V gene: TRBV28; D gene: -; CDR3 protein: CASSFRDNGYTF; CDR3 DNA: TGTGCCAGCAGTTTCCGGGACAATGGCTACACCTTC
J gene: TRBJ2-7; clone size: few; V gene: TRBV5-1; D gene: -; CDR3 protein: CASSLEVGVRTPYEQYF; CDR3 DNA: TGCGCCAGCAGCTTGGAGGTAGGGGTCCGTACTCCCTACGAGCAGTACTTC
J gene: TRBJ2-5; clone size: -; V gene: TRBV27; D gene: -; CDR3 protein: CASSGRGPRETQYF; CDR3 DNA: TGTGCCAGCAGCGGTAGAGGCCCGCGGGAGACCCAGTACTTC
J gene: TRBJ1-3; clone size: -; V gene: TRBV9; D gene: -; CDR3 protein: CASSQTPGGSGNTIYF; CDR3 DNA: TGTGCCAGCAGCCAAACCCCAGGAGGCTCTGGAAACACCATATATTTT
J gene: TRBJ2-2; clone size: -; V gene: TRBV18; D gene: TRBD1; CDR3 protein: CASSTGSGELFF; CDR3 DNA: TGTGCCAGCTCGACAGGGTCCGGGGAGCTGTTTTTT
J gene: TRBJ1-3; clone size: -; V gene: TRBV18; D gene: -; CDR3 protein: CASSTGGSKTPFF; CDR3 DNA: TGTGCCAGCTCAACGGGGGGGTCCAAAACACCATTCTTT
J gene: TRBJ1-6; clone size: -; V gene: TRBV19; D gene: -; CDR3 protein: CASSVDRSNNSPLHF; CDR3 DNA: TGTGCCAGTAGTGTGGACAGATCCAATAATTCACCCCTCCACTTT
J gene: TRBJ1-2; clone size: -; V gene: TRBV18; D gene: -; CDR3 protein: CASSPSIGYTF; CDR3 DNA: TGTGCCAGCTCACCTAGTATCGGCTACACCTTC
J gene: TRBJ1-2; clone size: -; V gene: TRBV28; D gene: -; CDR3 protein: CASSSTMGHYGYTF; CDR3 DNA: TGTGCCAGCAGTTCAACCATGGGACATTATGGCTACACCTTC
J gene: TRBJ2-3; clone size: -; V gene: TRBV4-3; D gene: -; CDR3 protein: CASSRYRVGTDTQYF; CDR3 DNA: TGCGCCAGCAGCCGCTACAGGGTCGGAACAGATACGCAGTATTTT
J gene: TRBJ1-1; clone size: -; V gene: TRBV11-2; D gene: -; CDR3 protein: CASSWSAWNTEAFF; CDR3 DNA: TGTGCCAGCAGCTGGAGTGCGTGGAACACTGAAGCTTTCTTT
J gene: TRBJ2-2; clone size: -; V gene: TRBV5-1; D gene: -; CDR3 protein: CASSRKQGNTGELFF; CDR3 DNA: TGCGCCAGCAGTAGAAAACAGGGCAACACCGGGGAGCTGTTTTTT
J gene: TRBJ2-2; clone size: -; V gene: TRBV6-5; D gene: -; CDR3 protein: CASSYDRANTGELFF; CDR3 DNA: TGTGCCAGCAGCTATGACAGAGCGAACACCGGGGAGCTGTTTTTT
J gene: TRBJ2-7; clone size: -; V gene: TRBV5-6; D gene: -; CDR3 protein: CASSSYSRDYEQYF; CDR3 DNA: TGTGCCAGCAGCTCGTATTCCCGGGACTACGAGCAGTACTTC
J gene: TRBJ1-1; clone size: -; V gene: TRBV28; D gene: -; CDR3 protein: CASSYEGTEAFF; CDR3 DNA: TGTGCCAGCAGTTACGAGGGCACTGAAGCTTTCTTT
J gene: TRBJ2-3; clone size: -; V gene: TRBV2; D gene: TRBD2; CDR3 protein: CASSATSGTDTQYF; CDR3 DNA: TGTGCCAGCAGCGCCACTAGCGGCACAGATACGCAGTATTTT
J gene: TRBJ2-7; clone size: once; V gene: TRBV28; D gene: -; CDR3 protein: CASTQPGASTYEQYF; CDR3 DNA: TGTGCCAGCACCCAACCCGGAGCATCAACCTACGAGCAGTACTTC
J gene: TRBJ2-7; clone size: -; V gene: TRBV20-1; D gene: -; CDR3 protein: CSASLTYNSYEQYF; CDR3 DNA: TGCAGTGCTAGTCTCACTTATAATTCCTACGAGCAGTACTTC
J gene: TRBJ2-7; clone size: -; V gene: TRBV18; D gene: TRBD1; CDR3 protein: CASSPADRGYYEQYF; CDR3 DNA: TGTGCCAGCTCACCCGCGGACAGGGGCTATTACGAGCAGTACTTC
J gene: TRBJ1-2; clone size: -; V gene: TRBV5-1; D gene: TRBD1; CDR3 protein: CASSLQQGAGGYTF; CDR3 DNA: TGCGCCAGCAGCTTACAACAGGGGGCCGGCGGCTACACCTTC
J gene: TRBJ1-2; clone size: once; V gene: TRBV7-2; D gene: -; CDR3 protein: CASRGSGRTSGYTF; CDR3 DNA: TGTGCCAGCAGGGGCTCCGGACGGACTAGTGGCTACACCTTC
J gene: TRBJ2-5; clone size: -; V gene: TRBV30; D gene: TRBD2; CDR3 protein: CAWSGGGPQETQYF; CDR3 DNA: TGTGCCTGGAGCGGGGGGGGTCCCCAAGAGACCCAGTACTTC
J gene: TRBJ2-5; clone size: -; V gene: TRBV6-1; D gene: -; CDR3 protein: CASSERSQETQYF; CDR3 DNA: TGTGCCAGCAGTGAGCGTTCACAAGAGACCCAGTACTTC
J gene: TRBJ1-1; clone size: -; V gene: TRBV5-1; D gene: TRBD1; CDR3 protein: CASIRTGDTEAFF; CDR3 DNA: TGCGCCAGCATAAGGACAGGGGACACTGAAGCTTTCTTT
J gene: TRBJ1-5; clone size: -; V gene: TRBV5-6; D gene: -; CDR3 protein: CASSLREMGNQPQHF; CDR3 DNA: TGTGCCAGCAGCTTGAGGGAGATGGGCAATCAGCCCCAGCATTTT
J gene: TRBJ2-1; clone size: -; V gene: TRBV6-4; D gene: -; CDR3 protein: CASSERGDISNEQFF; CDR3 DNA: TGTGCCAGCAGTGAACGGGGGGACATTTCCAATGAGCAGTTCTTC
J gene: TRBJ2-3; clone size: -; V gene: TRBV7-3; D gene: TRBD1; CDR3 protein: CASSQRAGQGKRRQITDTQYF; CDR3 DNA: TGTGCCAGCAGCCAAAGGGCGGGACAGGGGAAGAGAAGGCAGATCACAGATACGCAGTATTTT
J gene: TRBJ2-7; clone size: -; V gene: TRBV28; D gene: TRBD1; CDR3 protein: CASTVSGTGDEQYF; CDR3 DNA: TGTGCCAGCACCGTATCCGGGACAGGGGACGAGCAGTACTTC
J gene: TRBJ1-1; clone size: -; V gene: TRBV19; D gene: TRBD1; CDR3 protein: CASSLWTGDEAFF; CDR3 DNA: TGTGCCAGTAGTCTCTGGACAGGGGATGAAGCTTTCTTT
J gene: TRBJ2-7; clone size: -; V gene: TRBV27; D gene: TRBD2; CDR3 protein: CASSRFPSGGHYEQYF; CDR3 DNA: TGTGCCAGCAGCCGATTCCCTAGCGGGGGCCACTACGAGCAGTACTTC
J gene: TRBJ2-7; clone size: -; V gene: TRBV7-9; D gene: TRBD1; CDR3 protein: CASSRSRDRDEQYF; CDR3 DNA: TGTGCCAGCAGCCGATCCCGGGACAGGGACGAGCAGTACTTC
J gene: TRBJ2-7; clone size: -; V gene: TRBV5-4; D gene: -; CDR3 protein: CASSLEGGSYEQYF; CDR3 DNA: TGTGCCAGCAGCTTGGAAGGGGGCTCCTACGAGCAGTACTTC
J gene: TRBJ1-1; clone size: few; V gene: TRBV5-1; D gene: TRBD1; CDR3 protein: CASSLQGANTEAFF; CDR3 DNA: TGCGCCAGCAGCTTACAGGGGGCAAACACTGAAGCTTTCTTT
J gene: TRBJ2-5; clone size: -; V gene: TRBV3-1/TRBV3-2; D gene: TRBD2; CDR3 protein: CASSQDASGAETQYF; CDR3 DNA: TGTGCCAGCAGCCAAGATGCTAGCGGGGCAGAGACCCAGTACTTC
J gene: TRBJ2-1; clone size: few; V gene: TRBV6-4; D gene: -; CDR3 protein: CASSPGSYNEQFF; CDR3 DNA: TGTGCCAGCAGTCCCGGGTCCTACAATGAGCAGTTCTTC
J gene: TRBJ2-2; clone size: -; V gene: TRBV5-1; D gene: -; CDR3 protein: CASSKDRNTGELFF; CDR3 DNA: TGCGCCAGCAGTAAGGACAGGAACACCGGGGAGCTGTTTTTT
J gene: TRBJ2-1; clone size: -; V gene: TRBV28; D gene: -; CDR3 protein: CASRLPYNEQFF; CDR3 DNA: TGTGCCAGCCGACTGCCTTACAATGAGCAGTTCTTC
J gene: TRBJ2-1; clone size: -; V gene: TRBV19; D gene: TRBD2; CDR3 protein: CASSPGYGGSYNEQFF; CDR3 DNA: TGTGCCAGTAGTCCGGGCTACGGGGGGTCCTACAATGAGCAGTTCTTC
J gene: TRBJ2-3; clone size: once; V gene: TRBV7-3; D gene: -; CDR3 protein: CASSAGGRTDTQYF; CDR3 DNA: TGTGCCAGCAGCGCCGGCGGGCGGACAGATACGCAGTATTTT
J gene: TRBJ1-6; clone size: -; V gene: TRBV11-1; D gene: -; CDR3 protein: CASSLIVGVSPLHF; CDR3 DNA: TGTGCCAGCAGCTTGATCGTAGGGGTTTCACCCCTCCACTTT
J gene: TRBJ2-1; clone size: -; V gene: TRBV7-3; D gene: -; CDR3 protein: CASSLLTVSNEQFF; CDR3 DNA: TGTGCCAGCAGCTTATTAACGGTCTCCAATGAGCAGTTCTTC
J gene: TRBJ2-7; clone size: once; V gene: TRBV5-5; D gene: TRBD1; CDR3 protein: CASSWLGTGYEQYF; CDR3 DNA: TGTGCCAGCAGCTGGCTTGGGACAGGATACGAGCAGTACTTC